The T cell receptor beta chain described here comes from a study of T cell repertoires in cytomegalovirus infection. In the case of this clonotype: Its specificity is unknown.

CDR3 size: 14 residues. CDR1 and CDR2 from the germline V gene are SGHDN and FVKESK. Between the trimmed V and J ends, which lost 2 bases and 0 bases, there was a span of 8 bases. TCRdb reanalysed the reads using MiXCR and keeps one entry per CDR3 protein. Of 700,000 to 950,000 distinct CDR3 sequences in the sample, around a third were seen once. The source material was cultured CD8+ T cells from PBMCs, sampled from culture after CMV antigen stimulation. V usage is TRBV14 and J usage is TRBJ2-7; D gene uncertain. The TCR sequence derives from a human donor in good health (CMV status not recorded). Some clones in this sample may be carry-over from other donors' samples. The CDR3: CASSQTTSSYEQYV. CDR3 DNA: TGTGCCAGCAGCCAAACAACCAGCTCCTACGAGCAGTACGTC.